Shown below are 15 T cell receptor beta chains from a single sample sequenced in a study of T-cell reconstitution after alpha-beta-depleted transplantation in children. Using unique molecular identifiers, the investigators prepared the TCRbeta library. TCRdb reanalysed the PCR reads using MiXCR and keeps one entry per CDR3 protein. Of about 480,000 distinct CDR3 sequences listed, around an eighth were seen once; the top ten hold about 5%. Specimen: PBMCs from the stem cell graft donor, collected from the stem cell graft. These receptors originate from a human donor who donated a stem cell graft to a child with combined immunodeficiency.

In this sample, this clonotype turned up many times. The rearrangement links TRBV5-1 to TRBJ1-2; the D is unclear. The CDR3 contains 13 residues. Germline-derived CDR1 and CDR2 are SGHRS and YFSETQ. Trimming removed 4 bases from V and 1 base from J, with 8 bases in between. The CDR3 DNA sequence: TGCGCCAGCAGCCCCGACGGTAACTATGGCTACACCTTC. It encodes CASSPDGNYGYTF.

This clonotype showed up many times. The rearrangement links TRBV24-1 to TRBJ2-2, with a weak D call TRBD2 (6 bases). The length of the CDR3 is 15 residues. Germline loops: CDR1 KGHDR, CDR2 SFDVKD. V shed 6 bases and J shed 0 bases, with 10 bases lying between them. CDR3 loop: CATSYGSSNTGELFF. The CDR3 DNA reads TGTGCCACCAGTTACGGGAGCTCGAACACCGGGGAGCTGTTTTTT.

This clonotype has a count of ten or more. V usage is TRBV10-3 and J usage is TRBJ2-1, with 9 bases fitting TRBD2. The junction had 2 bases not matched to a gene; V was cut back by 9 bases and J by 2 bases. Per germline, CDR1 ENHRY and CDR2 SYGVKD. The CDR3 is 13 amino acids. The CDR3 region has the DNA TGTGCCATTAGCGGGAGCACCTACAATGAGCAGTTCTTC. As protein: CAISGSTYNEQFF.

The table lists this clonotype with a few counts. The CDR3 DNA is TGTGCCAGCAGCTATAGCGGGGCCTTGAACACCGGGGAGCTGTTTTTT. It codes for CASSYSGALNTGELFF. The V call is TRBV7-2, the J call TRBJ2-2, with 8 bases fitting TRBD2. Unmatched junction bases numbered 5, after V lost 4 bases and J lost 1 base. Germline V CDR1 and CDR2: SGHTA, FQGNSA. The CDR3 consists of 16 residues.

This clonotype has a handful of counts. This rearrangement joins TRBV20-1 to TRBJ2-1; D is undetermined. Germline V gives CDR1 DFQATT, CDR2 SNEGSKA (reference sequence). The length of the CDR3 is 14 residues. The V gene lost 0 bases and the J gene lost 6 bases, with 12 bases spanning the gap. The CDR3 spells CSARDRLQTNEQFF. DNA for the CDR3: TGCAGTGCTAGAGATCGTCTCCAGACCAATGAGCAGTTCTTC.

This clonotype was detected only a few times. This chain uses TRBV4-3 with TRBJ1-5; D is possibly TRBD1 (5 bases). The CDR3 is 15 residues long. V was trimmed by 0 bases and J by 4 bases, leaving 10 bases between them. Germline V gene data show CDR1 as LGHNA and CDR2 as YSLEER. The CDR3 sequence is CASSQEEGFNQPQHF. The CDR3 DNA reads TGCGCCAGCAGCCAAGAAGAGGGGTTTAATCAGCCCCAGCATTTT.

This clonotype was counted many times. The rearrangement joins TRBV7-8 to TRBJ2-1, with TRBD2 matching 10 bases. The CDR3 is 19 amino acids. Germline trimming cut 5 bases from V and 7 bases from J; bases unmatched to any gene: 20. Germline V CDR1 and CDR2: SGHVS, FQNEAQ. CDR3 sequence reads: CASSPLGTSAGGVWNEQFF. In DNA form, the CDR3 reads TGTGCCAGCAGCCCCCTGGGGACTAGCGCCGGAGGTGTCTGGAATGAGCAGTTCTTC.

Of note for this clonotype: One junction end disagrees with the germline gene, perhaps due to a read error. V is TRBV12-3 or TRBV12-4 and J is TRBJ2-3, with 7 positions matching TRBD2. CDR3 length: 18 residues. This CDR3 reads CTSSPRGTLKRDSSTQYF. DNA of the CDR3: TGTACCAGCAGTCCAAGGGGTACTCTCAAGCGGGATTCATCTACGCAGTATTTT.

The chain carries TRBV9 and TRBJ2-5; TRBD1 matches at 11 bases. With V trimmed by 3 bases and J by 2 bases, 3 bases remained unmatched. Germline lookup yields CDR1 SGDLS and CDR2 YYNGEE. The CDR3 length is 15 residues. Here the CDR3 reads CASSDGDRGQETQYF. CDR3 in DNA: TGTGCCAGCAGCGATGGGGACAGGGGGCAAGAGACCCAGTACTTC.

This clonotype turned up a few times. J is TRBJ2-6 and V is TRBV7-8; D might be TRBD2 (6 bases). The V gene lost 5 bases and the J gene lost 4 bases, with 18 bases spanning the gap. This CDR3 spans 17 amino acids. The V gene's germline CDR1 is SGHVS and CDR2 FQNEAQ. CDR3 sequence reads: CASSPRVLALGANVLTF. As DNA, the CDR3 is TGTGCCAGCAGCCCCAGAGTACTAGCTTTGGGGGCCAACGTCCTGACTTTC.

This clonotype was picked up a small number of times. The chain has TRBV7-1 and TRBJ2-6; 9 bases match TRBD1. Being an ORF, TRBV7-1 has a function that is uncertain. CDR3 length equals 22 residues. V lost 3 bases, J lost 0 bases, and 18 bases stayed unmatched. This chain's CDR3 is CASSSPIPGQGREGSGANVLTF. The CDR3 DNA sequence: TGTGCCAGCAGCTCTCCCATCCCGGGACAGGGAAGAGAGGGCTCTGGGGCCAACGTCCTGACTTTC.

This clonotype was detected only a few times. This chain links TRBV5-1 with TRBJ1-2; the match to TRBD1 covers 8 bases. The CDR3 totals 15 residues. The V gene end was trimmed by 2 bases and the J gene end by 4 bases; junction bases not matched to a gene: 7. The germline V gene has CDR1 SGHRS and CDR2 YFSETQ. This chain's CDR3 is CASSFGTGYGYGYTF. The CDR3 DNA reads as TGCGCCAGCAGCTTCGGGACAGGTTACGGCTATGGCTACACCTTC. The full variable domain, completed using reference TRBV5-1 and TRBJ1-2, is KAGVTQTPRYLIKTRGQQVTLSCSPISGHRSVSWYQQTPGQGLQFLFEYFSETQRNKGNFPGRFSGRQFSNSRSEMNVSTLELGDSALYLCASSFGTGYGYGYTFGSGTRLTVV.

In this sample, this clonotype turned up many times. The chain employs TRBV25-1 and TRBJ2-3; D uncertain. This CDR3 contains 14 residues. V lost 0 bases, J lost 2 bases, and 6 bases lay in between. Germline V gene sequence: CDR1 MGHDK, CDR2 SYGVNS. CDR3 sequence (DNA): TGTGCCAGCAGTGAATACGCCCTCACAGATACGCAGTATTTT. Its protein is CASSEYALTDTQYF. The whole variable domain, remainder taken from reference TRBV25-1 and TRBJ2-3, is EADIYQTPRYLVIGTGKKITLECSQTMGHDKMYWYQQDPGMELHLIHYSYGVNSTEKGDLSSESTVSRIRTEHFPLTLESARPSHTSQYLCASSEYALTDTQYFGPGTRLTVL.

In its sample, this clonotype was seen a few times. This chain uses TRBV4-3 with TRBJ1-2; D is perhaps TRBD1 (5 bases). Trimming took 1 base from V and 3 from J, leaving 6 bases between them. The germline V gene encodes CDR1 LGHNA and CDR2 YSLEER. This CDR3 has 13 amino acids. In DNA form, the CDR3 reads TGCGCCAGCAGCCAAGGGACATACTATGGCTACACCTTC. Its translation: CASSQGTYYGYTF.

This chain connects TRBV4-3 to TRBJ2-7, with D possibly being TRBD1 (6 bases). Deletions cut 2 bases from V and 3 bases from J, with 20 bases between. The length of the CDR3 is 17 residues. Germline V gene lookup returns CDR1 LGHNA and CDR2 YSLEER. The CDR3: CASSQPLPGQSSYEQYF. The DNA of the CDR3 is TGCGCCAGCAGCCAACCCCTCCCCGGACAGTCCAGCTACGAGCAGTACTTC.